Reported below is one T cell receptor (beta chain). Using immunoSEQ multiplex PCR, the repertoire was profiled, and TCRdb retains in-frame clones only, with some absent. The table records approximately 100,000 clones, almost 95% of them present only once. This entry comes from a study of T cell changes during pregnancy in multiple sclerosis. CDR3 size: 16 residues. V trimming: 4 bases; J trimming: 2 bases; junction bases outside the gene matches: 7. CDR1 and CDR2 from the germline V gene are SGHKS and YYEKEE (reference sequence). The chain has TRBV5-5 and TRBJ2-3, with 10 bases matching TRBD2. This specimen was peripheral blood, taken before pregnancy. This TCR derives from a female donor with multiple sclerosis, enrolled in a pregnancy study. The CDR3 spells CASSPIAGGFTDTQYF. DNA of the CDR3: TGTGCCAGCAGCCCTATAGCGGGGGGATTCACAGATACGCAGTATTTT.